Presented here are 25 T cell receptor beta chains from one specimen sequenced in a study of T cell responses to AZD1222 COVID-19 vaccine. Using immunoSEQ multiplex PCR, the repertoire was profiled, and TCRdb retains in-frame clones only, with some absent. The sample lists roughly 120,000 clones; just over 85% were seen once. This material consisted of peripheral blood, taken on day 0 of MenACWY control vaccination. The receptors were sampled from an adult in good health.

The rearrangement uses TRBV4-1 and TRBJ2-5, with 9 bases that match TRBD2. The V gene end was trimmed by 4 bases and the J gene end by 4 bases; junction bases not matched to a gene: 13. The CDR3 spans 17 residues. CDR1 is MGHRA and CDR2 is YSYEKL in the germline V gene. Here the CDR3 DNA reads TGCGCCAGCAGCCCCGTAGAAAGCGGGAGGTTGGTAGAGACCCAGTACTTC. Amino acids: CASSPVESGRLVETQYF.

The chain employs TRBV5-1 and TRBJ2-3, with D perhaps TRBD1 (5 bases). Trimming stripped 7 bases from V and 3 bases from J, with 15 bases between. The CDR3 loop spans 14 amino acids. Germline CDR1 SGHRS, CDR2 YFSETQ. The DNA of the CDR3 is TGCGCCAGCCGTGGGCTTCAGGGAACAGATACGCAGTATTTT. As protein: CASRGLQGTDTQYF.

The V and J genes are TRBV21-1 and TRBJ2-5; TRBD2, the table's D call, was not compared with the DNA. TRBV21-1 is a recognized pseudogene. The CDR3 is made up of 19 amino acids. The CDR3 here is CASSKVTVVAGGVQETQYF. CDR3 DNA: TGTGCCAGCAGCAAAGTTACGGTGGTAGCGGGCGGGGTACAAGAGACCCAGTACTTC.

A few counts support this clone. The gene calls are TRBV14 and TRBJ1-3; perhaps TRBD1 as D (6 bases). V was clipped by 10 bases and J by 0 bases, with 13 bases between them. This CDR3 is 14 amino acids long. From germline, CDR1 is SGHDN and CDR2 FVKESK. CDR3 residues: CATHGRGSGNTIYF. The CDR3, as DNA: TGTGCCACCCACGGCAGGGGCTCTGGAAACACCATATATTTT.

This chain uses TRBV28 with TRBJ2-7; D perhaps matches TRBD1 (6 bases). In germline, CDR1 is MDHEN, CDR2 SYDVKM. V was trimmed by 7 bases and J by 7 bases, leaving 17 bases between them. This CDR3 is 13 amino acids long. CDR3 in DNA: TGTGCCAGCAACGGGCACAGGGTGAGGGAGCAGTACTTC. Protein: CASNGHRVREQYF.

The gene calls are TRBV18 and TRBJ1-5, with D unclear. Trimming shortened V by 2 bases and J by 5 bases, and 13 bases separated the two germline ends. This CDR3 region has 15 residues. In germline, CDR1 is KGHSH, CDR2 LQKENI. The CDR3, as DNA: TGTGCCAGCTCACCAGGAGGGAAGAGGGATCAGCCCCAGCATTTT. This translates into CASSPGGKRDQPQHF.

On this clone: Within the sample, other DNA sequences also encode this same CDR3. CDR3 DNA: TGTGCCAGCAGTTTACGGGAGGGCCCCTACGAGCAGTACTTC. Its protein is CASSLREGPYEQYF. The chain uses TRBV27 and TRBJ2-7; 8 bases fit TRBD2. The V and J ends lost 2 bases and 2 bases, in that order; junction bases with no gene match: 2. This CDR3 is built from 14 residues. CDR1 and CDR2 from the germline V gene are MNHEY and SMNVEV (reference sequence).

This clone was seen a handful of times. The rearrangement uses TRBV4-2 and TRBJ2-7; the match to TRBD2 covers 7 bases. CDR1 is LGHNA and CDR2 is YNFKEQ in the germline V gene. Trimming removed 1 base from V and 5 bases from J; junction bases left unmatched: 8. The CDR3 consists of 15 residues. CDR3 sequence (DNA): TGTGCCAGCAGCCAAGGGGCGGGAGTAGGGAACGAGCAGTACTTC. It yields the protein CASSQGAGVGNEQYF.

The CDR3 loop is CATSDGGTGAYEQYF. Written as DNA, the CDR3 is TGTGCCACCAGTGATGGAGGGACAGGGGCCTACGAGCAGTACTTC. The rearrangement uses TRBV24-1 and TRBJ2-7; 10 bases agree with TRBD1. This CDR3 contains 15 residues. V lost 3 bases, J lost 2 bases, and 3 bases stayed unmatched. Germline CDR1 is KGHDR and CDR2 is SFDVKD.

The J gene is TRBJ1-4, the V gene TRBV25-1, with D maybe TRBD1 (6 bases). Germline V CDR1 and CDR2: MGHDK, SYGVNS. The germline V and J ends were trimmed by 6 bases and 7 bases, with 21 bases remaining between them. CDR3 size: 16 residues. CDR3 bases: TGTGCCAGCAGGGATAAGGGGGGACATCGAACTGAAAAACTGTTTTTT. Its translation: CASRDKGGHRTEKLFF.

The chain has TRBV10-2 and TRBJ1-4; D unclear. V was clipped by 0 bases and J by 8 bases, with 13 bases between them. Per the germline V gene, CDR1 is WSHSY and CDR2 is SAAADI. CDR3 length equals 15 residues. CDR3 sequence (DNA): TGCGCCAGCAGTGAGTCGCCCACGCTTAGGGAAAAACTGTTTTTT. Translating it yields CASSESPTLREKLFF.

In its sample, this clone was seen a few times. This rearrangement joins TRBV18 to TRBJ2-1; perhaps TRBD1 as D (5 bases). With 3 bases removed from V and 4 bases from J, the gap between germline ends came to 13 bases. CDR1 KGHSH and CDR2 LQKENI come from the germline V gene. This CDR3 has 15 residues. The CDR3 loop reads CASSPVGQGYNEQFF. CDR3 sequence (DNA): TGTGCCAGCTCACCGGTTGGGCAGGGTTACAATGAGCAGTTCTTC.

This chain joins TRBV7-9 and TRBJ2-5, with 8 bases that match TRBD2. Germline V gives CDR1 SEHNR, CDR2 FQNEAQ (reference sequence). The V gene end was trimmed by 1 base and the J gene end by 5 bases; junction bases not matched to a gene: 12. The CDR3 is 17 residues long. The DNA of the CDR3 is TGTGCCAGCAGCTTAGTAGGACTAGCTTCCCCCCATGAGACCCAGTACTTC. Protein: CASSLVGLASPHETQYF.

The CDR3 nucleotides read TGTGCCAGCAGCGAGGGACAAGTGTTCGAGCAGTACTTC. Amino acids: CASSEGQVFEQYF. The chain has TRBV2 and TRBJ2-7; tentative D call: TRBD1 (6 bases). V lost 6 bases and J lost 6, with 15 bases in between. The CDR3 has 13 amino acids. Germline values: CDR1 SNHLY, CDR2 FYNNEI.

The chain couples TRBV5-6 to TRBJ1-1; TRBD1 is a possible D gene (6 bases). From germline, CDR1 is SGHDT and CDR2 YYEEEE. Between the trimmed V and J ends, which lost 6 bases and 6 bases, there was a span of 12 bases. This CDR3 is 12 amino acids long. The CDR3 sequence: CASTGKGAEAFF. The CDR3 DNA is TGTGCCAGCACCGGGAAGGGGGCTGAAGCTTTCTTT. Drawing the rest from reference TRBV5-6 and TRBJ1-1, the complete variable domain is DAGVTQSPTHLIKTRGQQVTLRCSPKSGHDTVSWYQQALGQGPQFIFQYYEEEERQRGNFPDRFSGHQFPNYSSELNVNALLLGDSALYLCASTGKGAEAFFGQGTRLTVV.

This chain uses TRBV30 with TRBJ2-2, with 7 bases aligning to TRBD2. Germline V gives CDR1 GTSNPN, CDR2 SVGIG (reference sequence). There are 16 residues in the CDR3. The J segment lost 2 bases and the V segment lost 2 bases, leaving 8 bases of the junction unmatched. CDR3 bases: TGTGCCTGGAGTAAAAGGGCGGGAGTCAACACCGGGGAGCTGTTTTTT. It is translated as CAWSKRAGVNTGELFF.

The CDR3 sequence is CAWGSSYNSPLHF. In DNA form, the CDR3 reads TGTGCCTGGGGGAGCTCCTATAATTCACCCCTCCACTTT. The V and J genes are TRBV30 and TRBJ1-6; D call uncertain. Germline V gene lookup returns CDR1 GTSNPN and CDR2 SVGIG (reference sequence). V was cut by 5 bases and J by 0 bases, with 5 bases left in between. The CDR3 length is 13 residues.

The chain is built from TRBV5-1 and TRBJ2-7; D gene unclear. This CDR3 is built from 13 residues. Trimming cost V 3 bases and J 5 bases, with 12 bases left between them. The germline CDR1 and CDR2 sequences are SGHRS and YFSETQ. CDR3 DNA: TGCGCCAGCAGCTCCCGGAGCAGCGACGAGCAGTACTTC. It codes for CASSSRSSDEQYF. The variable domain in full, completed from reference TRBV5-1 and TRBJ2-7, reads KAGVTQTPRYLIKTRGQQVTLSCSPISGHRSVSWYQQTPGQGLQFLFEYFSETQRNKGNFPGRFSGRQFSNSRSEMNVSTLELGDSALYLCASSSRSSDEQYFGPGTRLTVT.

The rearrangement uses TRBV9 and TRBJ2-5; D gene unclear. Trimming removed 2 bases at V and 5 bases at J, with 25 bases between. This CDR3 has 18 residues. Germline V CDR1 and CDR2: SGDLS, YYNGEE. The CDR3 here is CASSVVEKDSSRLETQYF. The CDR3, as DNA: TGTGCCAGCAGCGTGGTGGAAAAGGATAGCAGTCGTTTGGAGACCCAGTACTTC.

V and J are TRBV21-1 and TRBJ1-5. TRBV21-1 is a documented pseudogene. CDR3 length equals 20 residues. This CDR3 reads CASSRRVRLGAPLGNQPQHF. The CDR3 DNA reads TGTGCCAGCAGCAGAAGGGTCCGACTTGGGGCACCACTAGGCAATCAGCCCCAGCATTTT.

The V gene is TRBV7-9, the J gene TRBJ2-7; D is possibly TRBD2 (6 bases). The CDR3 contains 15 residues. CDR1 is SEHNR, CDR2 FQNEAQ, per germline (reference sequence). Trimming shortened V by 5 bases and J by 3 bases, and 17 bases separated the two germline ends. In DNA, the CDR3 is TGTGCCAGCAGCCCGGGACGGAGGGATTACTACGAGCAGTACTTC. Its protein product is CASSPGRRDYYEQYF.

The chain links TRBV7-9 to TRBJ1-2; D ambiguous. Per germline, CDR1 SEHNR and CDR2 FQNEAQ (reference sequence). The CDR3 spans 12 residues. V was cut by 5 bases and J by 1 base, with 5 bases left in between. CDR3 in DNA: TGTGCCAGCAGCCTAGATAACTATGGCTACACCTTC. This gives the protein CASSLDNYGYTF.

This clone was observed a handful of times. The V and J genes are TRBV5-1 and TRBJ1-2, with D hard to call. The CDR3 spans 14 residues. Germline CDR1 SGHRS, CDR2 YFSETQ. V lost 0 bases to trimming and J lost 4 bases, with 10 bases between them. CDR3 sequence reads: CASSLDGEGYGYTF. The CDR3 DNA sequence: TGCGCCAGCAGCTTGGACGGTGAGGGCTATGGCTACACCTTC.

This clone was counted a few times. The gene calls are TRBV6-4 and TRBJ2-3, with D possibly TRBD2 on 5 matching bases. CDR1 and CDR2 (germline): MRHNA, SNTAGT. Trimming removed 2 bases from V and 6 bases from J, with 15 bases in between. The CDR3 consists of 15 residues. The CDR3 sequence: CASSDIPAEVDTQYF. CDR3 in DNA: TGTGCCAGCAGTGACATCCCAGCGGAGGTGGATACGCAGTATTTT.

The chain links TRBV6-5 to TRBJ2-7; 8 positions agree with TRBD2. V shed 6 bases, J shed 3 bases, and the junction held 7 bases outside the gene matches. Germline V gives CDR1 MNHEY, CDR2 SVGAGI. The CDR3 runs 14 residues. The CDR3 region is CASRKDSGIYEQYF. The DNA for the CDR3 is TGTGCCAGCAGGAAGGATAGCGGGATCTACGAGCAGTACTTC.